This T cell receptor (beta chain) appears in the sequencing data of a study of response to subunit inactivated influenza vaccine. General study findings and limits: The authors put forward the suggestion that each seasonal influenza vaccination may bring in only a limited number of new T cells.

About this clonotype itself: Its antigen is currently unknown.

This CDR3 contains 14 residues. Per the germline V gene, CDR1 is SGHRS and CDR2 is YFSETQ. The V end lost 7 bases, the J end lost 3 bases, and 15 bases lay between the germline ends. TCRdb used MiXCR to reprocess the RT-PCR reads, holding one entry per CDR3 protein. The repertoire holds hundreds of thousands of distinct CDR3 sequences, with about 11% as singletons. The chain uses TRBV5-1 and TRBJ2-3; TRBD2 is a possible D gene (7 bases). Sequenced material: PBMCs from blood, taken on the day of vaccination. The receptor was derived from a man aged 45 to 65 who received an inactivated influenza vaccine. CDR3 bases: TGCGCCAGCGCGACGGAGGGGGGGACAGATACGCAGTATTTT. It translates to CASATEGGTDTQYF.